This record looks at one TCR beta chain sequence and its context. This clonotype came up once. Its antigen has not been determined. Within one base of it there is no much larger clone, and no base qualities were kept. Evidence from one read is weak. The sequencing machine was an Illumina HiSeq 2500. Quantitative 5'-RACE with molecular barcodes was the method used to prepare the TCR beta libraries. The authors' analysis ran thus. A new computational method based on a probabilistic model of VDJ rearrangement was used to identify disease-linked TCR variants. TCRdb ran its own pipeline on the public reads, namely fastp trimming at Q25 and MiXCR clone calling, and kept in-frame beta chains. Rows are combined by CDR3 protein, so each entry shows the most common genes and DNA. The V and J calls come from TCRdb's annotation, not from the publication. Counted in this sample were 200,000 to 300,000 distinct CDR3 sequences; more than 20% of them appeared once. The top ten clones comprise 0.5% to 0.75% of the sample.

The data were obtained in a study of CD8 T cells in ankylosing spondylitis (dated by TCRdb to about 2017). With respect to the entire study: To find TCR variants linked to disease, the study profiled T cell receptor beta repertoires in ankylosing spondylitis patients and healthy donors. The full study cohort comprised about 25 ankylosing spondylitis patients and approximately 100 healthy donors. Peripheral blood was sampled, and synovial fluid was also collected from ankylosing spondylitis patients. Overall study results and their limits: Blood from ankylosing spondylitis patients appeared to be characterized by a TCR beta motif composed of about eight highly homologous amino acid variants. The disease-linked clones had a CD8+ phenotype and were found at relatively low frequencies in peripheral blood. Significant enrichment of the disease-linked clones was reported in matched synovial fluid samples from ankylosing spondylitis patients. Some TCR beta motif variants had previously been reported in synovial fluid and blood of reactive arthritis patients, which suggested common disease-initiation mechanisms.

The germline V gene yields ENHRY for CDR1 and SYGVKD for CDR2. The CDR3 goes from the cysteine to the phenylalanine over 15 residues. Only the CDR3 portion is preserved as DNA: 45 bases, with reading frame beginning at the first base. Trimming takes 0 bases from V and 0 bases from J, and the germline ends sit 6 bases apart. The origin of this receptor is a male donor with ankylosing spondylitis or in good health (not recorded which). The sample comprised blood, either unsorted or a sorted T cell fraction (not recorded which). The rearranged segments are TRBV10-3 and TRBJ2-1; the D gene is not confidently resolved. The nucleotides are TGTGCCATCAGTGAGTCTTCAAGCTCCTACAATGAGCAGTTCTTC. Its protein product is CAISESSSSYNEQFF.